A single sample is the source of the 21 T cell receptor beta chains below, sequenced in a study of blood T cell repertoires in COVID-19. Sequencing used immunoSEQ multiplex PCR; TCRdb keeps in-frame clones, though not all of them. The sample shows 200,000 to 250,000 clones, 85% of them seen only once. The sequencing input was PBMCs or T cells enriched from blood (not recorded which). The receptors derive from a woman aged 50 to 60 with acute COVID-19.

V usage is TRBV12-5 and J usage is TRBJ1-2; weak D call: TRBD1 (6 bases). Trimming removed 5 bases from V and 6 bases from J, with 16 bases in between. Per the germline V gene, CDR1 is LGHNT and CDR2 is FRNRAP. The CDR3 is 14 amino acids. The CDR3 DNA reads TGTGCTAGTGGTGGTACAGGGTTCGAGGATGGCTACACCTTC. Its protein is CASGGTGFEDGYTF.

The V call is TRBV5-5, the J call TRBJ2-3, with 8 bases identical to TRBD1. The CDR3 runs to 15 residues. In germline, CDR1 is SGHKS, CDR2 YYEKEE (reference sequence). Trimming removed 2 bases from V and 2 bases from J; junction bases left unmatched: 4. The CDR3 DNA follows: TGTGCCAGCAGCTTCACAGGGGGTTACACAGATACGCAGTATTTT. Its translation: CASSFTGGYTDTQYF.

Written as DNA, the CDR3 is TGTGCCAGCAGTGCGGGACAGTCCTACGAGCAGTACTTC. Translation gives CASSAGQSYEQYF. The chain has TRBV27 and TRBJ2-7; D perhaps matches TRBD1 (7 bases). The V end was cut by 5 bases, the J end by 1 base, with 9 bases between. The CDR3 has 13 residues. Per germline, CDR1 MNHEY and CDR2 SMNVEV (reference sequence).

The rearrangement uses TRBV21-1 and TRBJ1-2; TRBD1 is the table's D call and was not checked against the DNA. TRBV21-1 is annotated as a pseudogene. The CDR3 runs to 14 residues. In nucleotides, the CDR3 is TGTGCCAGCAGCAAAGGACGCAGGCCGAGAGGCTACACCTTC. Translated, it gives CASSKGRRPRGYTF.

The chain links TRBV24-1 to TRBJ2-3, with D tentatively TRBD1 (6 bases). V shed 0 bases and J shed 2 bases, with 11 bases lying between them. The CDR3 loop spans 16 amino acids. In germline, CDR1 is KGHDR, CDR2 SFDVKD. The CDR3 spells CATSDLRGWITDTQYF. The DNA for the CDR3 is TGTGCCACCAGTGATTTGAGGGGGTGGATCACAGATACGCAGTATTTT.

CDR3 bases: TGTGCCAGCAGCTTGATGTCCCTCTCCTACAATGAGCAGTTCTTC. Translation gives CASSLMSLSYNEQFF. V gene TRBV5-8 combines with J gene TRBJ2-1; D gene unclear. Germline V lookup: CDR1 SGHTS, CDR2 YDEGEE. The CDR3 is 15 residues long. Trimming took 1 base from V and 0 from J, leaving 8 bases between them.

The chain links TRBV9 to TRBJ1-6, with 7 nucleotides matching TRBD1. In germline, CDR1 is SGDLS, CDR2 YYNGEE. V trimming: 3 bases; J trimming: 6 bases; junction bases outside the gene matches: 6. The CDR3 sequence is 15 residues long. As DNA, the CDR3 is TGTGCCAGCAGCGCCTTACAGGGGCCTAATTCACCCCTCCACTTT. Amino acids: CASSALQGPNSPLHF.

This chain joins TRBV10-1 and TRBJ2-3, with 12 nucleotides matching TRBD2. In germline, CDR1 is WNHNN, CDR2 SYGVQD (reference sequence). The CDR3 sequence is 14 residues long. After removal of 2 bases from V and 6 bases from J, the junction contained 0 bases not matched to a gene. CDR3 amino acids: CASSEGTSGDTQYF. CDR3 DNA sequence: TGCGCCAGCAGTGAGGGGACTAGCGGGGATACGCAGTATTTT.

CDR3 residues: CASSNQGRQPQHF. The DNA of the CDR3 is TGTGCCAGCAGTAACCAGGGGCGACAGCCCCAGCATTTT. The chain couples TRBV6-5 to TRBJ1-5; maybe TRBD1 (6 bases). V was clipped by 5 bases and J by 7 bases, with 12 bases between them. The germline V gene has CDR1 MNHEY and CDR2 SVGAGI. This CDR3 spans 13 amino acids.

The rearrangement links TRBV6-4 to TRBJ2-1, with TRBD2 matching over 11 bases. The germline CDR1 and CDR2 sequences are MRHNA and SNTAGT. The CDR3 contains 16 residues. V lost 3 bases to trimming and J lost 9 bases; unmatched junction nucleotides: 10. CDR3 DNA sequence: TGTGCCAGCAGTGAGGTCCCTAGCGGGGGGCCCGGTGAGCAGTTCTTC. Encoded protein: CASSEVPSGGPGEQFF.

The rearrangement uses TRBV15 and TRBJ2-1, with TRBD2 matching over 8 bases. CDR3 length equals 15 residues. Germline values: CDR1 LNHNV, CDR2 YYDKDF (reference sequence). The junction had 3 bases not matched to a gene; V was cut back by 0 bases and J by 5 bases. This CDR3 reads CATSRDGGANNEQFF. CDR3 nucleotide sequence: TGTGCCACCAGCAGAGACGGGGGGGCCAACAATGAGCAGTTCTTC.

The chain links TRBV21-1 to TRBJ1-2; the table calls TRBD1, which could not be checked here. TRBV21-1 is a documented pseudogene. CDR3 length: 16 residues. DNA for the CDR3: TGTGCCAGCAGCAATCGAAAGCAACCAGGGGGCCATGGCTACACCTTC. Encoded protein: CASSNRKQPGGHGYTF.

V is TRBV27 and J is TRBJ1-1, with TRBD1 matching 8 bases. The ends lost 6 bases at V and 11 bases at J; junction bases unmatched: 8. CDR3 size: 12 residues. CDR1 and CDR2 (germline): MNHEY, SMNVEV (reference sequence). CDR3: CASSPRGPGAFF. The CDR3 DNA follows: TGTGCCAGCAGCCCCAGGGGGCCGGGTGCTTTCTTT.

This chain links TRBV5-4 with TRBJ2-1, with 9 bases matching TRBD1. CDR1 is SGHNT and CDR2 is YYREEE in the germline V gene (reference sequence). V trimming: 5 bases; J trimming: 3 bases; junction bases outside the gene matches: 6. This CDR3 has 15 amino acids. CDR3 bases: TGTGCCAGCAGGTCCGGGACAGGGAACTACAATGAGCAGTTCTTC. Residues: CASRSGTGNYNEQFF.

The chain links TRBV7-9 to TRBJ2-7, with 7 bases aligning to TRBD1. Unmatched junction bases numbered 10, after V lost 6 bases and J lost 5 bases. CDR3 length: 14 amino acids. CDR1 SEHNR and CDR2 FQNEAQ come from the germline V gene (reference sequence). CDR3 region: CASSRSQGIDEQYF. The CDR3 DNA follows: TGTGCCAGCAGTCGCTCACAGGGGATCGACGAGCAGTACTTC.

The J gene is TRBJ2-7, the V gene TRBV9, with 7 bases that match TRBD2. The V segment lost 0 bases and the J segment 4 bases; nucleotides outside the gene matches: 13. The CDR3 spans 17 residues. Germline V gene lookup returns CDR1 SGDLS and CDR2 YYNGEE. CDR3 nucleotides: TGTGCCAGCAGCGTAGGAGCTCTAGCGGTGGGGAATTACGAGCAGTACTTC. Translated: CASSVGALAVGNYEQYF.

CDR3 amino acids: CATSDIAGGKAGEQFF. The DNA for the CDR3 is TGTGCCACCAGTGATATAGCGGGGGGTAAGGCGGGTGAGCAGTTCTTC. This chain uses TRBV24-1 with TRBJ2-1; 10 nucleotides match TRBD2. This CDR3 has 16 residues. Germline CDR1 reads KGHDR; CDR2 reads SFDVKD. V trimming: 3 bases; J trimming: 9 bases; junction bases outside the gene matches: 10.

The chain uses TRBV5-1 and TRBJ2-5; 7 nucleotides align to TRBD2. The CDR3 length is 14 residues. CDR1 SGHRS and CDR2 YFSETQ come from the germline V gene. Trimming at V came to 1 base and at J to 4 bases, leaving 4 bases not matched to a gene. CDR3 nucleotide sequence: TGCGCCAGCAGCTTGAGACTAGCCTCAGAGACCCAGTACTTC. This encodes CASSLRLASETQYF. Looking up the rest from reference TRBV5-1 and TRBJ2-5 gives the full variable domain: KAGVTQTPRYLIKTRGQQVTLSCSPISGHRSVSWYQQTPGQGLQFLFEYFSETQRNKGNFPGRFSGRQFSNSRSEMNVSTLELGDSALYLCASSLRLASETQYFGPGTRLLVL.

The sample holds one count of this clone. This chain connects TRBV20-1 to TRBJ2-1, with 12 nucleotides matching TRBD2. Per the germline V gene, CDR1 is DFQATT and CDR2 is SNEGSKA (reference sequence). The CDR3 spans 17 residues. Trimming cost V 3 bases and J 12 bases; bases outside gene matches: 18. The CDR3 nucleotides are TGCAGTGCTAGTCCCCCTAGCGGGGGGGCAATGATTTTAGGGCAGTTCTTC. Its translation: CSASPPSGGAMILGQFF.

The rearrangement joins TRBV7-8 to TRBJ1-1; 10 bases align to TRBD1. With V trimmed by 1 base and J by 4 bases, 9 bases remained unmatched. Germline assignment: CDR1 SGHVS and CDR2 FQNEAQ. This CDR3 has 17 amino acids. The CDR3 reads CASSLDSGQGRFTEAFF. The CDR3 DNA sequence: TGTGCCAGCAGCTTAGATTCGGGACAGGGGAGATTCACTGAAGCTTTCTTT.

This clone was seen a handful of times. The CDR3 DNA reads TGTGCCAGCAGCTACGGATACAGAGACTCACCCCTCCACTTT. It is translated as CASSYGYRDSPLHF. This chain joins TRBV7-9 and TRBJ1-6; D ambiguous. This CDR3 contains 14 residues. V lost 4 bases and J 10 bases, leaving 14 bases between the germline ends. Germline CDR1 and CDR2: SEHNR and FQNEAQ (reference sequence).